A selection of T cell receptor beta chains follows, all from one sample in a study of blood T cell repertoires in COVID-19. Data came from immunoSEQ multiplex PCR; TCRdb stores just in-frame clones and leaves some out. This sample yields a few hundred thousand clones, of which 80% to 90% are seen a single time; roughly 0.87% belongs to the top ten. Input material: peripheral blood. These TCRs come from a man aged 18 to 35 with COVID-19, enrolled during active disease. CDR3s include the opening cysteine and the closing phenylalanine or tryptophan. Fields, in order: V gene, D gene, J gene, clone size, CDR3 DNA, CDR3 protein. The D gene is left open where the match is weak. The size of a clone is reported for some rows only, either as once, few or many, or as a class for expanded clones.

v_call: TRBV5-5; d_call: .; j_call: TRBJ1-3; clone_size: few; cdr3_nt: TGTGCCAGCAGCCGAGGCGACAGCTCTGGAAACACCATATATTTT; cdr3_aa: CASSRGDSSGNTIYF
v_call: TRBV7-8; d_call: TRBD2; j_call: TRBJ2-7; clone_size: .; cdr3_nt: TGTGCCAGCAGCCGGACTAGCGGGAGCTGGGAGCAGTACTTC; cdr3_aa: CASSRTSGSWEQYF
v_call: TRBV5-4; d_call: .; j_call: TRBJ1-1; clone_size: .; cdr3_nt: TGTGCCAGCAGCCCGGGGGGGCCCCTGACTGAAGCTTTCTTT; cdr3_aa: CASSPGGPLTEAFF
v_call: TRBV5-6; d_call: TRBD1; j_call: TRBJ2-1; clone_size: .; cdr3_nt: TGTGCCAGCAGCCCAGAGGGGGCGGAGCAGTTCTTC; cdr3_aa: CASSPEGAEQFF
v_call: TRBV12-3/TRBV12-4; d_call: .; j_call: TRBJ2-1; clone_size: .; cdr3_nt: TGTGCCAGCAGGTCCCAGGGATATGGTGAGCAGTTCTTC; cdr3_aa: CASRSQGYGEQFF
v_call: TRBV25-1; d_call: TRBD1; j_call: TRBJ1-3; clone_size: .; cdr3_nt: TGTGCCAGCGGTAGGACAGGGTCTGGAAACACCATATATTTT; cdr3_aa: CASGRTGSGNTIYF
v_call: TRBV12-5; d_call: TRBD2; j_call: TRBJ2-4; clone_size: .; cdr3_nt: TGTGCTAGTGGCCGGGGGGACATTCAGTACTTC; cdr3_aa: CASGRGDIQYF
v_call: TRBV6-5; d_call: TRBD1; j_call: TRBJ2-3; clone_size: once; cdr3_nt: TGTGCCACCCGGACAGGGTACCAGTACCAGTATTTT; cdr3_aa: CATRTGYQYQYF
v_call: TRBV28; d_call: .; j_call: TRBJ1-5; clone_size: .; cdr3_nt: TGTGCCAGCACCCGGGAAGGGGGTGGGGATCAGCCCCAGCATTTT; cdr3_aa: CASTREGGGDQPQHF
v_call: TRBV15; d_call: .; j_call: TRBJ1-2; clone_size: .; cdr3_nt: TGTGCCACCAGCAGAGAGGGGGGAGGAGATGGCTACACCTTC; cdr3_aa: CATSREGGGDGYTF